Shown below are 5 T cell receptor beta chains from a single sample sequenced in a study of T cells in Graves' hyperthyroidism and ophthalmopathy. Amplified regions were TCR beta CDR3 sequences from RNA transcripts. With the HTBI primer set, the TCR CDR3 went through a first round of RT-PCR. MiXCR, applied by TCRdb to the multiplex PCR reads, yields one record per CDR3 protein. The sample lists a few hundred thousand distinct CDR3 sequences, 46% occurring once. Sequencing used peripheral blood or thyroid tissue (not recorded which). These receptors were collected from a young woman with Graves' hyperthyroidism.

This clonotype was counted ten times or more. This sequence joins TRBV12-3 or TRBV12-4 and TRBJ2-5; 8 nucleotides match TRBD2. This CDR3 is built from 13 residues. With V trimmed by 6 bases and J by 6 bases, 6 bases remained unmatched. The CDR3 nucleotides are TGTGCCAGCAGGTCAGCGGGAGTGCAGACCCAGTACTTC. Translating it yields CASRSAGVQTQYF.

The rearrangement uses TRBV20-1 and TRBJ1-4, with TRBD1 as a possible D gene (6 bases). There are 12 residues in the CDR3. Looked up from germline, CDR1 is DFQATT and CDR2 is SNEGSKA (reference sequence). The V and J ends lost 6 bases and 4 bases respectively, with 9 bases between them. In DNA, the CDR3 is TGCAGTGCAGCGACAGGTAATGAAAAACTGTTTTTT. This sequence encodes CSAATGNEKLFF.

Here the CDR3 reads CASSLGHTNNEQFF. In nucleotides, the CDR3 is TGTGCCAGCAGCTTGGGACACACCAACAATGAGCAGTTCTTC. The chain couples TRBV2 to TRBJ2-1; possibly TRBD1 for D (6 bases). V was shortened by 6 bases and J by 5 bases, with 14 bases between the two germline ends. CDR3 length: 14 amino acids. Germline V CDR1 and CDR2: SNHLY, FYNNEI.

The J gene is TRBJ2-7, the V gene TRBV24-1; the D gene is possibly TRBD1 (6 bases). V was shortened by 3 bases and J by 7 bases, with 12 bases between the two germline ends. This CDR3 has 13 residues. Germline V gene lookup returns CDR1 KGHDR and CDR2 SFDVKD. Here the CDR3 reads CATSDPPTGEQYF. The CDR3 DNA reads TGTGCCACCAGTGATCCCCCCACAGGGGAGCAGTACTTC.

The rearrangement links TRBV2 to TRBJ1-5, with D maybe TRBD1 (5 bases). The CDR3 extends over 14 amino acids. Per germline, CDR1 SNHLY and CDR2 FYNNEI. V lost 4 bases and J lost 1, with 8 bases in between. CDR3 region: CASSVWGSNQPQHF. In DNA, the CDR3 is TGTGCCAGCAGTGTTTGGGGGAGCAATCAGCCCCAGCATTTT.